This T cell receptor beta chain was sequenced for a study of blood T cells in healthy people across ages. This CDR3 region has 18 residues. V dropped 3 bases and J dropped 1; count of bases not matched to a gene: 6. Germline V gene lookup returns CDR1 SEHNR and CDR2 FQNEAQ (reference sequence). General study findings and limits: Investigators treated diversity estimates from one million T cells as underestimates.

Sample-barcoded 5' priming and a J-beta primer mix drove a second PCR of about 7 to 11 cycles. TCRdb processed the 5' RACE reads anew with MiXCR; each CDR3 protein has one entry. There are 850,000 to 1,100,000 distinct CDR3 sequences in the sample; roughly two fifths occur only once, and approximately 14% lies in the top ten. Points on this clonotype: Antigen specificity is unknown.

The sequencing sample was made of blood. The V call is TRBV7-9, the J call TRBJ2-3; 14 nucleotides align to TRBD2. The source of this sequence is a man between 18 and 29 years old in good health. The CDR3 DNA is TGTGCCAGCAGCTTCTTCCGGACTAGCGGGGGGCGCACAGATACGCAGTATTTT. The encoded protein is CASSFFRTSGGRTDTQYF. Together with reference TRBV7-9 and TRBJ2-3, the CDR3 gives the full variable domain: DTGVSQNPRHKITKRGQNVTFRCDPISEHNRLYWYRQTLGQGPEFLTYFQNEAQLEKSRLLSDRFSAERPKGSFSTLEIQRTEQGDSAMYLCASSFFRTSGGRTDTQYFGPGTRLTVL.